These 27 T cell receptor beta chains came from one sample sequenced in a study of early T cells in non-severe SARS-CoV-2 infection. Each CDR3 protein is one row after TCRdb ran MiXCR on the 5' RACE reads. There are 85,000 to 100,000 distinct CDR3 sequences in the sample; 8% to 13% occur only once, and roughly 4.5% lies in the top ten. Specimen: whole blood, collected at baseline. These receptors originate from an adult who was a healthcare worker with PCR-confirmed SARS-CoV-2 infection or an uninfected control (not recorded which).

This clonotype was recorded a few times. The rearrangement joins TRBV5-4 to TRBJ2-7; 8 nucleotides align to TRBD1. The CDR3 consists of 13 residues. J gave up 7 bases and V 4 bases, and 7 bases lay outside the gene matches. Per the germline V gene, CDR1 is SGHNT and CDR2 is YYREEE (reference sequence). DNA of the CDR3: TGTGCCAGCAGCATGACAGGGGCCCGGGAGCAGTACTTC. This sequence encodes CASSMTGAREQYF.

V usage is TRBV2 and J usage is TRBJ2-7; 8 bases fit TRBD2. J gave up 0 bases and V 9 bases, and 7 bases lay outside the gene matches. CDR3 length equals 14 residues. Germline lookup yields CDR1 SNHLY and CDR2 FYNNEI. In nucleotides, the CDR3 is TGTGCCAGGACGGCACTAGCGGACTCCTACGAGCAGTACTTC. Protein product: CARTALADSYEQYF.

This clonotype was detected once. The genes are TRBV7-9 and TRBJ2-6; D not certain. V was trimmed by 3 bases and J by 0 bases, leaving 6 bases between them. Per germline, CDR1 SEHNR and CDR2 FQNEAQ (reference sequence). The CDR3 is 15 amino acids. The CDR3 DNA sequence: TGTGCCAGCAGCTTCCAGTACTCTGGGGCCAACGTCCTGACTTTC. Its translation: CASSFQYSGANVLTF. Variable domain in full (rest from reference TRBV7-9 and TRBJ2-6): DTGVSQNPRHKITKRGQNVTFRCDPISEHNRLYWYRQTLGQGPEFLTYFQNEAQLEKSRLLSDRFSAERPKGSFSTLEIQRTEQGDSAMYLCASSFQYSGANVLTFGAGSRLTVL.

This rearrangement joins TRBV7-8 to TRBJ1-2, with a weak D call TRBD1 (6 bases). V lost 5 bases and J lost 4, with 17 bases in between. CDR1 and CDR2 (germline): SGHVS, FQNEAQ. There are 15 residues in the CDR3. CDR3 sequence reads: CASSPSRGTGYGYTF. Here the CDR3 DNA reads TGTGCCAGCAGCCCTAGCAGGGGAACCGGCTATGGCTACACCTTC.

The chain has TRBV5-4 and TRBJ1-6; no reliable D call. Germline assignment: CDR1 SGHNT and CDR2 YYREEE (reference sequence). V shed 2 bases and J shed 3 bases, with 12 bases lying between them. There are 16 residues in the CDR3. This CDR3 reads CASSFISGHYNSPLHF. The DNA of the CDR3 is TGTGCCAGCAGCTTCATCTCAGGTCACTATAATTCACCCCTCCACTTT.

In this sample, this clonotype turned up a few times. The V call is TRBV28, the J call TRBJ2-1, with D hard to call. V lost 6 bases, J lost 9 bases, and 18 bases lay in between. CDR3 size: 14 residues. Germline V CDR1 and CDR2: MDHEN, SYDVKM. CDR3 sequence: CASRPSQAPIEQFF. CDR3 DNA: TGTGCCAGCAGACCTTCCCAGGCCCCCATTGAGCAGTTCTTC.

Only a few counts were recorded for this clonotype. This chain uses TRBV9 with TRBJ1-2; D may be TRBD1 (5 bases). Germline V lookup: CDR1 SGDLS, CDR2 YYNGEE. This CDR3 comprises 16 residues. The V end lost 4 bases, the J end lost 8 bases, and 24 bases lay between the germline ends. The CDR3 DNA follows: TGTGCCAGCAGCCCCCAGAGTCCGGGACGCCCGGGAGGCTACACCTTC. Protein product: CASSPQSPGRPGGYTF.

There are a few counts of this clonotype. This chain uses TRBV18 with TRBJ2-1; TRBD2 matches 11 bases. The CDR3 extends over 15 amino acids. Germline CDR1 and CDR2: KGHSH and LQKENI. With V trimmed by 4 bases and J by 9 bases, 8 bases remained unmatched. The CDR3 nucleotides read TGTGCCAGCTCACAACAGACTAGCGGGGCGGTTGAGCAGTTCTTC. This codes for CASSQQTSGAVEQFF.

This clonotype was observed at least ten times. The rearrangement joins TRBV7-2 to TRBJ2-3; D gene uncertain. This CDR3 contains 15 residues. Trimming removed 1 base from V and 2 bases from J, with 10 bases in between. Germline CDR1 reads SGHTA; CDR2 reads FQGNSA. CDR3 sequence reads: CASSLGQVPTDTQYF. CDR3 DNA: TGTGCCAGCAGCTTAGGGCAGGTACCCACAGATACGCAGTATTTT. Looking up the rest from reference TRBV7-2 and TRBJ2-3 gives the full variable domain: GAGVSQSPSNKVTEKGKDVELRCDPISGHTALYWYRQSLGQGLEFLIYFQGNSAPDKSGLPSDRFSAERTGGSVSTLTIQRTQQEDSAVYLCASSLGQVPTDTQYFGPGTRLTVL.

This clonotype was seen more than once but under ten times. The chain couples TRBV20-1 to TRBJ2-1; 14 bases fit TRBD2. V lost 6 bases, J lost 5 bases, and 12 bases stayed unmatched. Germline V CDR1 and CDR2: DFQATT, SNEGSKA (reference sequence). The CDR3 is 17 residues long. In DNA, the CDR3 is TGCAGTGCCTTGACTAGCGGGGGGGCGGTCTTCCACAATGAGCAGTTCTTC. Its protein is CSALTSGGAVFHNEQFF.

In its sample, this clonotype was seen many times. The chain is built from TRBV5-1 and TRBJ2-4, with unresolved D. Germline V gives CDR1 SGHRS, CDR2 YFSETQ. This CDR3 contains 16 residues. V was clipped by 0 bases and J by 3 bases, with 13 bases between them. Written as DNA, the CDR3 is TGCGCCAGCAGCTTGGGCGAAGTCGTCATCAAAAACATTCAGTACTTC. Residues: CASSLGEVVIKNIQYF. The complete variable domain, with remaining parts taken from reference TRBV5-1 and TRBJ2-4, reads KAGVTQTPRYLIKTRGQQVTLSCSPISGHRSVSWYQQTPGQGLQFLFEYFSETQRNKGNFPGRFSGRQFSNSRSEMNVSTLELGDSALYLCASSLGEVVIKNIQYFGAGTRLSVL.

The rearrangement links TRBV2 to TRBJ2-1, with D perhaps matching TRBD1 (6 bases). Germline CDR1 and CDR2: SNHLY and FYNNEI. Trimming left V 4 bases short and J 7 bases short, with 8 bases between. The CDR3 totals 12 residues. Here the CDR3 DNA reads TGTGCCAGCAGTGCCAGGGGTAATGAGCAGTTCTTC. Translated, it gives CASSARGNEQFF.

This clonotype was detected many times. A read error may produce the germline difference seen at one junction end. This chain joins TRBV7-3 and TRBJ2-1, with D possibly matching TRBD2 (6 bases). The germline gives CDR1 SGHTA, CDR2 FQGTGA. This CDR3 contains 14 residues. The CDR3 region has the DNA TGTGCCAGCAGCCTCGAGACAAACTCCGGGACTTTAAGCTTC. Residues: CASSLETNSGTLSF.

This clonotype was observed at least ten times. The CDR3 coding sequence is TGTGCCAGCAGCCACCCATCAGGGGTAGGGACAGATACGCAGTATTTT. This codes for CASSHPSGVGTDTQYF. The V and J genes are TRBV9 and TRBJ2-3; tentative D call: TRBD1 (6 bases). The germline V gene has CDR1 SGDLS and CDR2 YYNGEE. Trimming pared 4 bases from V and 3 bases from J, leaving 18 bases between. This CDR3 is 16 amino acids long.

The sample holds a few counts of this clonotype. J is TRBJ1-1 and V is TRBV11-2, with D unclear. CDR1 is SGHAT and CDR2 is FQNNGV in the germline V gene. The CDR3 contains 12 residues. Trimming pared 10 bases from V and 0 bases from J, leaving 9 bases between. CDR3 bases: TGTGCCACCGCAGGACTGAACACTGAAGCTTTCTTT. Translation: CATAGLNTEAFF.

The V gene is TRBV11-2, the J gene TRBJ1-4; TRBD1 agrees at 8 bases. The CDR3 is made up of 16 amino acids. CDR1 is SGHAT, CDR2 FQNNGV, per germline. J was trimmed by 5 bases and V by 5 bases; bases with no gene match: 10. CDR3 amino acids: CASSGLTGVKNEKLFF. The CDR3 nucleotides are TGTGCCAGCAGCGGTTTGACAGGGGTCAAGAATGAAAAACTGTTTTTT.

This clonotype was observed a single time. This chain links TRBV5-4 with TRBJ2-1; D not certain. Germline loops: CDR1 SGHNT, CDR2 YYREEE (reference sequence). V was cut by 4 bases and J by 7 bases, with 12 bases left in between. The CDR3 is made up of 13 amino acids. The CDR3: CASSIRTGNEQFF. The CDR3 DNA sequence: TGTGCCAGCAGCATAAGGACCGGGAATGAGCAGTTCTTC.

The genes are TRBV25-1 and TRBJ2-1, with a possible D match to TRBD1 (6 bases). V was trimmed by 3 bases and J by 5 bases, leaving 17 bases between them. The CDR3 spans 16 residues. Germline V gives CDR1 MGHDK, CDR2 SYGVNS. The CDR3 sequence: CASSDGPGQTNNEQFF. The CDR3 DNA follows: TGTGCCAGCAGTGACGGACCGGGACAAACGAACAATGAGCAGTTCTTC.

The rearrangement links TRBV19 to TRBJ2-5; TRBD2 matches 8 bases. The J segment lost 2 bases and the V segment lost 2 bases, leaving 22 bases of the junction unmatched. The CDR3 is 21 amino acids. CDR1 and CDR2 from the germline V gene are LNHDA and SQIVND (reference sequence). This CDR3 reads CASSIRDSSRGLVAGQETQYF. CDR3 DNA: TGTGCCAGTAGTATAAGGGATTCAAGCAGGGGCCTTGTAGCGGGACAAGAGACCCAGTACTTC.

The genes are TRBV6-1 and TRBJ2-3; TRBD2 matches 10 bases. CDR3 length: 15 residues. The trim removed 6 bases at V and 4 bases at J, leaving 7 bases unmatched. Germline CDR1 reads MNHNS; CDR2 reads SASEGT. CDR3 DNA sequence: TGTGCCAGCAGACCAATACTAGCGGGGTCAGATACGCAGTATTTT. Its protein product is CASRPILAGSDTQYF.

This sequence joins TRBV20-1 and TRBJ2-3; 8 nucleotides agree with TRBD2. Germline CDR1 and CDR2: DFQATT and SNEGSKA (reference sequence). V gave up 8 bases and J gave up 3 bases; unmatched junction bases: 16. The CDR3 extends over 16 amino acids. The CDR3 is CSFSQERGRGTDTQYF. CDR3 nucleotide sequence: TGCAGTTTTTCCCAGGAGCGGGGGAGAGGAACAGATACGCAGTATTTT.

This clonotype was seen many times. The chain has TRBV6-6 and TRBJ1-1; no clear D. Germline assignment: CDR1 MNHNY and CDR2 SVGAGI (reference sequence). Deletions cut 0 bases from V and 7 bases from J, with 15 bases between. The CDR3 has 15 residues. The CDR3 sequence is CASSYSIPGGNEAFF. Written as DNA, the CDR3 is TGTGCCAGCAGTTACTCGATCCCTGGCGGCAATGAAGCTTTCTTT.

This clonotype was seen a few times. The genes are TRBV6-5 and TRBJ1-2; D gene uncertain. The length of the CDR3 is 13 residues. The V gene lost 0 bases and the J gene lost 6 bases, with 8 bases spanning the gap. Germline CDR1 is MNHEY and CDR2 is SVGAGI. The CDR3 spells CASSYSRADGYTF. The CDR3 DNA reads TGTGCCAGCAGTTACTCCCGGGCGGATGGCTACACCTTC.

J is TRBJ2-1 and V is TRBV7-2; TRBD1 might be the D (6 bases). The CDR3 runs to 16 residues. The germline CDR1 and CDR2 sequences are SGHTA and FQGNSA. Trimming removed 1 base at V and 1 base at J, with 11 bases between. The CDR3: CASSLGPRGSYNEQFF. The CDR3 DNA follows: TGTGCCAGCAGCTTAGGACCCAGGGGATCCTACAATGAGCAGTTCTTC.

The chain carries TRBV13 and TRBJ2-5; D perhaps matches TRBD2 (6 bases). CDR1 and CDR2 from the germline V gene are PRHDT and FYEKMQ (reference sequence). Trimming shortened V by 5 bases and J by 7 bases, and 14 bases separated the two germline ends. The CDR3 loop spans 13 amino acids. CDR3 loop: CASSATSLRTQYF. The CDR3 nucleotides read TGTGCCAGCAGCGCTACTAGCCTTAGGACCCAGTACTTC.

In its sample, this clonotype was seen many times. The chain combines TRBV24-1 with TRBJ2-6, with 8 bases that match TRBD2. The CDR3 is made up of 17 amino acids. V lost 3 bases and J lost 4; bases outside the gene matches: 7. Germline-derived CDR1 and CDR2 are KGHDR and SFDVKD. The CDR3 sequence: CATSDAATSDGANVLTF. In DNA, the CDR3 is TGTGCCACCAGTGATGCAGCGACTAGCGACGGGGCCAACGTCCTGACTTTC.

The chain links TRBV7-8 to TRBJ2-7; no reliable D call. CDR3 length: 13 residues. In germline, CDR1 is SGHVS, CDR2 FQNEAQ. Trimming removed 3 bases at V and 1 base at J, with 7 bases between. The CDR3 sequence is CASSFAISYEQYF. Here the CDR3 DNA reads TGTGCCAGCAGCTTCGCGATTTCCTACGAGCAGTACTTC.